The 19 T cell receptor beta chains below were found in one sample sequenced in a study of OX40 agonist ivuxolimab in advanced cancers. Sequencing used immunoSEQ multiplex PCR; TCRdb keeps in-frame clones, though not all of them. The sample lists 120,000 or so clones; roughly nine tenths were seen once. The material sequenced was CD4+ or CD8+ T cells sorted from blood, taken in a trial of the OX40 agonist ivuxolimab. The receptors come from an adult with an advanced solid tumor such as melanoma, head and neck, liver or kidney cancer.

The chain recombines TRBV7-9 with TRBJ1-4; D is perhaps TRBD1 (5 bases). The CDR3 runs 14 residues. V lost 6 bases and J lost 2, with 10 bases in between. Germline V gene sequence: CDR1 SEHNR, CDR2 FQNEAQ (reference sequence). This CDR3 is CASRQGRTNEKLFF. The CDR3 bases are TGTGCCAGCAGGCAGGGTAGGACTAATGAAAAACTGTTTTTT.

The rearrangement joins TRBV7-2 to TRBJ1-4; D might be TRBD1 (6 bases). V dropped 5 bases and J dropped 5 bases, with 12 bases sitting between them. This CDR3 spans 14 amino acids. CDR1 SGHTA and CDR2 FQGNSA come from the germline V gene. The CDR3 sequence is CASSLARGNEKLFF. CDR3 nucleotides: TGTGCCAGCAGCCTCGCCAGGGGAAATGAAAAACTGTTTTTT.

The rearrangement uses TRBV6-5 and TRBJ1-3, with D unclear. This CDR3 comprises 15 residues. From germline, CDR1 is MNHEY and CDR2 SVGAGI. Trimming left V 6 bases short and J 1 base short, with 13 bases between. The CDR3 DNA follows: TGTGCCAGCAGATCACCAGGAGATTCTGGAAACACCATATATTTT. Residues: CASRSPGDSGNTIYF.

The rearrangement joins TRBV11-3 to TRBJ2-1; perhaps D is TRBD1 or TRBD2 (5 bases each). V lost 5 bases and J lost 9, with 11 bases in between. Germline V gene lookup returns CDR1 SGHNT and CDR2 YENEEA. The CDR3 length is 12 residues. CDR3 in DNA: TGTGCCAGCAGCGACCCCGGGACTGAGCAGTTCTTC. Translation: CASSDPGTEQFF.

This rearrangement joins TRBV4-2 to TRBJ1-3, with D maybe TRBD1 (5 bases). Trimming cost V 0 bases and J 2 bases, with 11 bases left between them. Per germline, CDR1 LGHNA and CDR2 YNFKEQ. The CDR3 is made up of 16 amino acids. Written as DNA, the CDR3 is TGTGCCAGCAGCCAAGAGAGGGGATTTCCTGGAAACACCATATATTTT. Protein: CASSQERGFPGNTIYF.

This chain uses TRBV30 with TRBJ1-6; D gene uncertain. Between the trimmed V and J ends, which lost 0 bases and 0 bases, there was a span of 6 bases. The CDR3 is 15 amino acids. Per the germline V gene, CDR1 is GTSNPN and CDR2 is SVGIG (reference sequence). In nucleotides, the CDR3 is TGTGCCTGGAGTGTGGTAAACTCCTATAATTCACCCCTCCACTTT. Translation: CAWSVVNSYNSPLHF.

The chain recombines TRBV30 with TRBJ2-1, with 8 bases lining up with TRBD1. This CDR3 spans 16 amino acids. V lost 3 bases, J lost 0 bases, and 7 bases stayed unmatched. CDR1 and CDR2 from the germline V gene are GTSNPN and SVGIG (reference sequence). DNA of the CDR3: TGTGCCTGGAGCACTGGGGGGACAGGCTCCTACAATGAGCAGTTCTTC. This encodes CAWSTGGTGSYNEQFF. The variable domain in full, with the rest retrieved from reference TRBV30 and TRBJ2-1, is SQTIHQWPATLVQPVGSPLSLECTVEGTSNPNLYWYRQAAGRGLQLLFYSVGIGQISSEVPQNLSASRPQDRQFILSSKKLLLSDSGFYLCAWSTGGTGSYNEQFFGPGTRLTVL.

V is TRBV21-1 and J is TRBJ2-1; TRBD2 reflects the table's D call only, with no check against the DNA. TRBV21-1 is an annotated pseudogene. The CDR3 spans 15 residues. For the CDR3, the DNA is TGTGCCAGCAGCAAAGGGAGACGACCGAGAAATGAGCAGTTCTTC. It yields the protein CASSKGRRPRNEQFF.

CDR3: CASSPPRGQGNSYNEQFF. The DNA of the CDR3 is TGTGCCAGCTCACCACCCCGGGGACAGGGTAATTCCTACAATGAGCAGTTCTTC. The chain couples TRBV18 to TRBJ2-1, with TRBD1 identical over 9 bases. CDR3 length: 18 amino acids. Per the germline V gene, CDR1 is KGHSH and CDR2 is LQKENI. V dropped 0 bases and J dropped 1; count of bases not matched to a gene: 7.

The chain carries TRBV30 and TRBJ1-5, with unresolved D. CDR3 length equals 13 residues. V shed 2 bases and J shed 5 bases, with 10 bases lying between them. Germline V gives CDR1 GTSNPN, CDR2 SVGIG (reference sequence). CDR3 amino acids: CAWSFHRDQPQHF. CDR3 nucleotide sequence: TGTGCCTGGAGTTTTCACCGTGATCAGCCCCAGCATTTT. The variable domain in full, with the rest retrieved from reference TRBV30 and TRBJ1-5, is SQTIHQWPATLVQPVGSPLSLECTVEGTSNPNLYWYRQAAGRGLQLLFYSVGIGQISSEVPQNLSASRPQDRQFILSSKKLLLSDSGFYLCAWSFHRDQPQHFGDGTRLSIL.

The rearrangement joins TRBV6-1 to TRBJ1-1; D possibly corresponds to TRBD1 (6 bases). This CDR3 region has 15 residues. V lost 4 bases, J lost 4 bases, and 16 bases lay in between. CDR1 MNHNS and CDR2 SASEGT come from the germline V gene. The CDR3: CASSALQGPRTEAFF. Here the CDR3 DNA reads TGTGCCAGCAGTGCCTTACAGGGCCCTCGCACTGAAGCTTTCTTT.

The CDR3 DNA follows: TGCGCCAGCAGCTTGAGTGGTTTTGGGAAAGAGACCCAGTACTTC. Its translation is CASSLSGFGKETQYF. The rearrangement uses TRBV5-1 and TRBJ2-5; D not certain. Trimming stripped 1 base from V and 3 bases from J, with 13 bases between. CDR3 length: 15 amino acids. Germline loops: CDR1 SGHRS, CDR2 YFSETQ.

The V gene is TRBV9, the J gene TRBJ2-5; D is perhaps TRBD1 (5 bases). CDR1 and CDR2 from the germline V gene are SGDLS and YYNGEE. The CDR3 is 14 residues long. V was cut by 0 bases and J by 4 bases, with 10 bases left in between. The CDR3: CASSVAPRGETQYF. The DNA of the CDR3 is TGTGCCAGCAGCGTAGCCCCAAGGGGAGAGACCCAGTACTTC.

The chain couples TRBV19 to TRBJ1-2, with D hard to call. Trimming took 4 bases from V and 7 from J, leaving 13 bases between them. Per germline, CDR1 LNHDA and CDR2 SQIVND (reference sequence). CDR3 length: 13 residues. CDR3: CASSTWGGGGYTF. CDR3 DNA: TGTGCCAGTAGTACGTGGGGAGGAGGTGGCTACACCTTC. The whole variable domain, remainder taken from reference TRBV19 and TRBJ1-2, is DGGITQSPKYLFRKEGQNVTLSCEQNLNHDAMYWYRQDPGQGLRLIYYSQIVNDFQKGDIAEGYSVSREKKESFPLTVTSAQKNPTAFYLCASSTWGGGGYTFGSGTRLTVV.

As for this clone: One junction end does not reproduce the germline sequence, and a read error may be involved. The chain recombines TRBV5-5 with TRBJ1-3; TRBD1 agrees at 11 bases. CDR1 and CDR2 (germline): SGHKS, YYEKEE (reference sequence). The CDR3 runs 18 residues. The CDR3 here is CASSFFRTGGASRNTIYF. Written as DNA, the CDR3 is TGTGCCAGCAGCTTTTTCCGGACAGGGGGCGCCTCTAGAAACACCATATATTTT.

This sequence joins TRBV18 and TRBJ2-5; D call uncertain. Germline V gene lookup returns CDR1 KGHSH and CDR2 LQKENI. V was cut by 6 bases and J by 5 bases, with 7 bases left in between. CDR3 length equals 11 residues. CDR3 nucleotides: TGTGCCAGCTCCACTCGGGAGACCCAGTACTTC. It codes for CASSTRETQYF.

The genes are TRBV11-3 and TRBJ2-2; no clear D gene. The germline V gene has CDR1 SGHNT and CDR2 YENEEA. Trimming cost V 3 bases and J 0 bases, with 11 bases left between them. This CDR3 contains 16 residues. CDR3 in amino acids: CASSFSYGPNTGELFF. CDR3 in DNA: TGTGCCAGCAGCTTTTCTTACGGACCGAACACCGGGGAGCTGTTTTTT. The full variable domain, with the rest looked up from reference TRBV11-3 and TRBJ2-2, is EAGVVQSPRYKIIEKKQPVAFWCNPISGHNTLYWYLQNLGQGPELLIRYENEEAVDDSQLPKDRFSAERLKGVDSTLKIQPAELGDSAVYLCASSFSYGPNTGELFFGEGSRLTVL.

The chain is built from TRBV11-3 and TRBJ1-1; TRBD1 agrees at 8 bases. The CDR3 is 14 residues long. With V trimmed by 5 bases and J by 4 bases, 6 bases remained unmatched. Germline-derived CDR1 and CDR2 are SGHNT and YENEEA. This chain's CDR3 is CASSPGQGGTEAFF. The CDR3 bases are TGTGCCAGCAGCCCTGGACAGGGAGGCACTGAAGCTTTCTTT.

The rearrangement uses TRBV6-6 and TRBJ1-5; the D gene is possibly TRBD1 (6 bases). Germline V lookup: CDR1 MNHNY, CDR2 SVGAGI (reference sequence). V was cut by 6 bases and J by 7 bases, with 13 bases left in between. The CDR3 is 13 residues long. CDR3 residues: CASRAGVGQPQHF. The CDR3 region has the DNA TGTGCCAGCAGAGCAGGGGTCGGACAGCCCCAGCATTTT.